This T cell receptor beta chain was documented in a study of T cells after posttransplantation cyclophosphamide. Methotrexate plus calcineurin inhibitor accompanied controls' myeloablative marrow transplants; sampling was 1 year later. TCRdb's table, derived via immunoSEQ multiplex PCR, lists solely in-frame clones and lacks some. The sample records roughly 9,900 clones, roughly 90% being singletons. The CDR3 runs to 17 residues. V was cut by 0 bases and J by 0 bases, with 12 bases left in between. The germline CDR1 and CDR2 sequences are LGHNA and YSLEER. This specimen consisted of PBMCs, obtained after an allogeneic stem cell transplant with a calcineurin inhibitor and methotrexate. The sequence was collected from a male patient in his thirties who received an allogeneic stem cell transplant from an unrelated donor, was CMV-positive, and had no GVHD. Some T cells may be provided by the graft donor. The chain uses TRBV4-3 and TRBJ2-1, with D possibly matching TRBD2 (5 bases). CDR3 sequence (DNA): TGCGCCAGCAGCCAAGAGCCACAGCGGAGCTCCTACAATGAGCAGTTCTTC. Its translation is CASSQEPQRSSYNEQFF.